This is a list of T cell receptor beta chains from one sample in a study of T cells in Graves' hyperthyroidism and ophthalmopathy. A single record per CDR3 protein comes from TCRdb applying MiXCR to the multiplex PCR reads. The data show about 34,000 distinct CDR3 sequences, under 65% seen once. The specimen sequenced was blood. The receptors stem from a woman aged 40 to 50 with Graves' ophthalmopathy. CDR3s include the opening cysteine and the closing phenylalanine or tryptophan. Fields, in order: V gene, clone size, D gene, J gene, CDR3 DNA, CDR3 protein. A D gene is named only where the DNA matches it firmly. Clone size appears in some rows only: once, few, many, or a class for an expanded clone.

TRBV6-5	many	.	TRBJ2-7	TGTGCCAGCAGCCTGGGAAGGGGACAAAAACGCTACGAGCAGTACTTC	CASSLGRGQKRYEQYF
TRBV20-1	.	.	TRBJ1-2	TGCAGTGTATCGCGGGCAAGCTATGGCTACACCTTC	CSVSRASYGYTF
TRBV5-1	many	TRBD1	TRBJ2-5	TGCGCCAGCAGCCCTCCACCTGGGACAGGGGGCGAGACCCAGTACTTC	CASSPPPGTGGETQYF
TRBV11-3	.	TRBD2	TRBJ2-5	TGTGCCAGCAGCTCCGGGACTAATATGTACTTC	CASSSGTNMYF
TRBV9	.	.	TRBJ1-5	TGTGCCAGCAGCGGGACTAGCGGGACCGGGGGACACTCTACGAATCAGCCCCAGCATTTT	CASSGTSGTGGHSTNQPQHF
TRBV29-1	.	TRBD1	TRBJ1-5	TGCAGCGTTGAGACAGGGGGCAATCAGCCCCAGCATTTT	CSVETGGNQPQHF
TRBV5-1	.	.	TRBJ2-3	TGCGCCAGCGGCCTAACGGGATTGAGGGCAGATACGCAGTATTTT	CASGLTGLRADTQYF
TRBV5-1	.	.	TRBJ2-2	TGCGCCAGCAGCTTGGGACAGACGTGGACCGGGGAGCTGTTTTTT	CASSLGQTWTGELFF
TRBV19	.	TRBD2	TRBJ2-1	TGTGCCAGTACAGGGCTAGCGGGGGGGAAAAATGAGCAGTTCTTC	CASTGLAGGKNEQFF
TRBV18	.	TRBD2	TRBJ2-1	TGTGCCAGCTCACTGCCGGGACTAGCGGATATTGAGCAGCTCTTC	CASSLPGLADIEQLF
TRBV6-1	many	.	TRBJ2-5	TGTGCCAGCAGAGGGGGAGGGAGTCAAGAGACCCAGTACTTC	CASRGGGSQETQYF
TRBV3-1	many	.	TRBJ1-2	TGTGCCAGCAGCCAGGAATATGGCTACACCTTC	CASSQEYGYTF
TRBV5-5	many	.	TRBJ2-1	TGTGCCAGCAGCCCTCCTCCGGGAAACAATGAGCAGTTCTTC	CASSPPPGNNEQFF
TRBV5-1	.	.	TRBJ1-1	TGCGCCAGCAGGCGGGTGTTGAACACTGAAGCTTTCTTT	CASRRVLNTEAFF
TRBV4-2	many	.	TRBJ1-6	TGTGCCAGCAGCCAGGGGCAGGGTTATAATTCACCCCTCCACTTT	CASSQGQGYNSPLHF
TRBV19	medium-sized	.	TRBJ1-3	TGTGCCAGCAGGGATAAGGGAAACACCATATATTTT	CASRDKGNTIYF
TRBV27	.	TRBD1	TRBJ1-2	TGTGCCAGCAGATCGGACAGGGTTAATGGCTACACCTTC	CASRSDRVNGYTF
TRBV7-2	many	TRBD2	TRBJ2-3	TGTGCCAGCAGCTTAGAAGGCGGGAGGCCGGCAGATACGCAGTATTTT	CASSLEGGRPADTQYF
TRBV6-5	many	TRBD1	TRBJ1-4	TGTGCCAGCAGTTATGGATCAGGGGGCGATGAAAAACTGTTTTTT	CASSYGSGGDEKLFF
TRBV6-1	many	.	TRBJ1-5	TGTGCCAGCTCTTTAAAAGTTCCTGGGACTCGTCAGCCCCAGCATTTT	CASSLKVPGTRQPQHF
TRBV6-1	many	.	TRBJ1-2	TGTGCCAGCAATCCAGGGGAAGACTATGGCTACACCTTC	CASNPGEDYGYTF
TRBV24-1	.	.	TRBJ2-1	TGTGCCACCAGTGATTCGTCGAAGGGGCGTGGAAATGAGCAGTTCTTC	CATSDSSKGRGNEQFF
TRBV19	once	TRBD1	TRBJ1-4	TGTGCCAGTAGTACCGGGGACAGGGAAAAACTGTTTTTT	CASSTGDREKLFF
TRBV9	.	.	TRBJ2-3	TGTGCCAGCAGCGAGGGGACCATACCCACAGATACGCAGTATTTT	CASSEGTIPTDTQYF
TRBV12-3/TRBV12-4	many	.	TRBJ1-3	TGTGCCAGCAGTTTAGGATGGTCGCGACCTGGAAACACCATATATTTT	CASSLGWSRPGNTIYF
TRBV12-3/TRBV12-4	many	TRBD2	TRBJ2-3	TGTGCCAGCAGTCGGACTAGCTACACAGATACGCAGTATTTT	CASSRTSYTDTQYF
TRBV6-6	many	.	TRBJ1-3	TGTGCCAGCAGTTACGATTGGACAGCAGGAAACACCATATATTTT	CASSYDWTAGNTIYF
TRBV27	many	TRBD2	TRBJ2-7	TGTGCCAGCAGTTTAGATCAGCGGGGGGCCGCCTACGAGCAGTACTTC	CASSLDQRGAAYEQYF
TRBV7-2	medium-sized	TRBD1	TRBJ1-5	TGTGCCAGCAGCTTAGAAGGGACAGGGAATCAGCCCCAGCATTTT	CASSLEGTGNQPQHF
TRBV3-1	many	TRBD1	TRBJ2-5	TGTGCCAGCAGCCAAGACACAGGACAGGGTGTGGAGACCCAGTACTTC	CASSQDTGQGVETQYF
TRBV5-1	many	.	TRBJ1-2	TGCGCCAGCAGCCCCGGTTTGATGGGGTCTGTCTATGGCTACACCTTC	CASSPGLMGSVYGYTF
TRBV20-1	many	TRBD2	TRBJ2-1	TGCAGTGCTAGGGCAACTGGACTAGCGGGGGATAGCTCCTACAATGAGCAGTTCTTC	CSARATGLAGDSSYNEQFF
TRBV6-5	few	.	TRBJ1-5	TGTGCCAGCAGTTATAGCAGAAATCAGCCCCAGCATTTT	CASSYSRNQPQHF
TRBV2	many	.	TRBJ1-5	TGTGCCAGCAATCCGGGACTTCGGAATCAGCCCCAGCATTTT	CASNPGLRNQPQHF
TRBV4-2	many	.	TRBJ2-7	TGTGCCAGCAGCCAAGATTGGGGGGTGAACGACGAGCAGTACTTC	CASSQDWGVNDEQYF
TRBV4-1	.	.	TRBJ1-6	TGCGCCAGCAGCCGTGGGTATAGGACGTCTTCACCCCTCCACTTT	CASSRGYRTSSPLHF
TRBV19	.	.	TRBJ1-1	TGTGCCAGTAGTATTGGAAAATCTGAAGCTTTCTTT	CASSIGKSEAFF
TRBV12-3/TRBV12-4	many	.	TRBJ2-7	TGTGCCAGCAGTTTGGGCCCACGGCAGTACTTC	CASSLGPRQYF
TRBV6-1	many	TRBD1	TRBJ1-4	TGTGCCAGCAGTGTTAGAACAGGGGGGTACACTAATGAAAAACTGTTTTTT	CASSVRTGGYTNEKLFF
TRBV20-1	many	TRBD2	TRBJ2-3	TGCAGTGCTAGAGCAGCGGGGGGAGATACAGATACGCAGTATTTT	CSARAAGGDTDTQYF
TRBV7-8	.	TRBD2	TRBJ2-7	TGTGCCAGCAGCTTAGAGGGACTAGCGGGGGAAGAGCAGTACTTC	CASSLEGLAGEEQYF
TRBV20-1	many	.	TRBJ2-3	TGCAGTGCTAGAGTCCCCTCTCGGGGAGATACGCAGTATTTT	CSARVPSRGDTQYF
TRBV6-6	.	.	TRBJ1-5	TGTGCCAGCGTAGCGGGAGGAAGTAATCAGCCCCAGCATTTT	CASVAGGSNQPQHF
TRBV12-3/TRBV12-4	.	TRBD2	TRBJ2-5	TGTGCCAGCAGTTTATCGGGGGGGCGGATGGAGACCCAGTACTTC	CASSLSGGRMETQYF
TRBV7-9	.	.	TRBJ2-7	TGTGCCAGCAGCTTACACAGCCTCTACGAGCAGTACTTC	CASSLHSLYEQYF
TRBV12-3/TRBV12-4	.	TRBD2	TRBJ2-3	TGTGCCAGCAGCCTCCGAGGAGCGGGGCACTCCACGGATACGCAGTATTTT	CASSLRGAGHSTDTQYF
TRBV6-5	many	.	TRBJ2-2	TGTGCCACCGGACAGACGAACACCGGGGAGCTGTTTTTT	CATGQTNTGELFF
TRBV6-6	many	TRBD1	TRBJ1-3	TGTGCCAGCAGTACACACAGGGGGCAGGGAAACACCATATATTTT	CASSTHRGQGNTIYF
TRBV20-1	.	.	TRBJ2-7	TGCAGTGCTAGTCGCACCGGGACGACCTACGAGCAGTACTTC	CSASRTGTTYEQYF
TRBV7-2	medium-sized	.	TRBJ1-2	TGTGCCAGCAGCATTTACAGGGACGCTGGCTACACCTTC	CASSIYRDAGYTF
TRBV12-3/TRBV12-4	many	.	TRBJ1-5	TGTGCCAGCAGTCGCGTATATAGCAATCAGCCCCAGCATTTT	CASSRVYSNQPQHF
TRBV6-2/TRBV6-3	many	TRBD2	TRBJ2-1	TGTGCCAGCAGCAGACTAGCGGGGAACCTCAATGAGCAGTTCTTC	CASSRLAGNLNEQFF